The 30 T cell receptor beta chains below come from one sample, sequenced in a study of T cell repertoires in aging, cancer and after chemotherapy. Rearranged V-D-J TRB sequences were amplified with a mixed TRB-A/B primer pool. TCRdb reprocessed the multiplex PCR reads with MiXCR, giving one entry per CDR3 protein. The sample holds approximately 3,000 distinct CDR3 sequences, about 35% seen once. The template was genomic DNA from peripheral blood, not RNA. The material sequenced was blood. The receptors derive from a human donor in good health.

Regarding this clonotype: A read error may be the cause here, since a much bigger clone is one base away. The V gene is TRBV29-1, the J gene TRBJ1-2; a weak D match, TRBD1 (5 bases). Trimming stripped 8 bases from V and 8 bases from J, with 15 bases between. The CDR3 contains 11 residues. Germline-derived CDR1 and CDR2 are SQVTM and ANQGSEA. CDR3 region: CSLRGVWGYTF. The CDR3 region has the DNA TGCAGCCTTAGGGGAGTTTGGGGCTACACCTTC. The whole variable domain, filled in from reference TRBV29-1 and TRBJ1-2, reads SAVISQKPSRDICQRGTSLTIQCQVDSQVTMMFWYRQQPGQSLTLIATANQGSEATYESGFVIDKFPISRPNLTFSTLTVSNMSPEDSSIYLCSLRGVWGYTFGSGTRLTVV.

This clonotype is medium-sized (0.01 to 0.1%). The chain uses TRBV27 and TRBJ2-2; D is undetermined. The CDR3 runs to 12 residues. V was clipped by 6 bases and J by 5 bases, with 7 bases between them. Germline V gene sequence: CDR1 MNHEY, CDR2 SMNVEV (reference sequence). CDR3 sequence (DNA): TGTGCCAGCAGAAGTGGGACCGGGGAGCTGTTTTTT. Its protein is CASRSGTGELFF.

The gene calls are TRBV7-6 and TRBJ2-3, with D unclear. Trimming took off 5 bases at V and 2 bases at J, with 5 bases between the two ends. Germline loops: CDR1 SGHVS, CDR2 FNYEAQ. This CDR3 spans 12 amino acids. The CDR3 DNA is TGTGCCAGCAGCCTCTCCACAGATACGCAGTATTTT. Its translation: CASSLSTDTQYF.

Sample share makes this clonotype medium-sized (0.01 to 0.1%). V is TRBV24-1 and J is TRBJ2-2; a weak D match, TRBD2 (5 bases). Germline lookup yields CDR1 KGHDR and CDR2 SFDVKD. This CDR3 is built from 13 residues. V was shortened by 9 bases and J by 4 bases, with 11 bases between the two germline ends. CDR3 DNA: TGTGCCACCGGGGAGTGGGGCACCGGGGAGCTGTTTTTT. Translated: CATGEWGTGELFF.

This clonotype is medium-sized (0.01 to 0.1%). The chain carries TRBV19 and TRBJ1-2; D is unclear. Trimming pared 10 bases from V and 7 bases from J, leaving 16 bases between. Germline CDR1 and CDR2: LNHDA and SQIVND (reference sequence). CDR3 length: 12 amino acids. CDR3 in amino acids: CAISTAPRGYTF. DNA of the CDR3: TGTGCCATTAGCACGGCACCGCGTGGCTACACCTTC. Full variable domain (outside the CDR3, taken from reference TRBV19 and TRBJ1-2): DGGITQSPKYLFRKEGQNVTLSCEQNLNHDAMYWYRQDPGQGLRLIYYSQIVNDFQKGDIAEGYSVSREKKESFPLTVTSAQKNPTAFYLCAISTAPRGYTFGSGTRLTVV.

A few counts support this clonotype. CDR3 loop: CASSLLMNTEAFF. For the CDR3, the DNA is TGTGCCAGCAGCCTCCTTATGAACACTGAAGCTTTCTTT. The chain is built from TRBV7-9 and TRBJ1-1; unclear D gene. Germline values: CDR1 SEHNR, CDR2 FQNEAQ (reference sequence). V was pared by 5 bases and J by 0 bases, with 7 bases between. CDR3 length: 13 amino acids.

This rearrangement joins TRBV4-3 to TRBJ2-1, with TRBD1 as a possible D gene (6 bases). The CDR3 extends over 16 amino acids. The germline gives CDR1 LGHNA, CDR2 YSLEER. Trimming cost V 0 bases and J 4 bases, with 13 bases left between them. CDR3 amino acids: CASSQDEPGEYNEQFF. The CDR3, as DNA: TGCGCCAGCAGCCAAGATGAGCCAGGGGAGTACAATGAGCAGTTCTTC.

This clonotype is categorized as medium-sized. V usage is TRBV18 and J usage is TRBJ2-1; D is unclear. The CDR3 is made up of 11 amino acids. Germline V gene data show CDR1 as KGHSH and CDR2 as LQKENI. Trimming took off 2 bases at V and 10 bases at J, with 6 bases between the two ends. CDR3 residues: CASSPKMEQFF. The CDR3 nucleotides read TGTGCCAGCTCACCAAAGATGGAGCAGTTCTTC.

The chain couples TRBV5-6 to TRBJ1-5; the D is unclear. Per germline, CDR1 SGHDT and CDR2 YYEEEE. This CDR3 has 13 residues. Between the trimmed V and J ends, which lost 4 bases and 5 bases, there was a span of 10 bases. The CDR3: CASSRRPDQPQHF. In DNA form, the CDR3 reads TGTGCCAGCAGCCGGCGGCCAGATCAGCCCCAGCATTTT.

The DNA for the CDR3 is TGCAGTGCTAGAGATGGGGGAGAGGAGGAGACCCAGTACTTC. Its protein product is CSARDGGEEETQYF. The chain uses TRBV20-1 and TRBJ2-5; tentatively, D is TRBD1 or TRBD2 (5 bases each). V lost 0 bases and J lost 5, with 13 bases in between. The CDR3 has 14 residues. Germline CDR1 and CDR2: DFQATT and SNEGSKA (reference sequence).

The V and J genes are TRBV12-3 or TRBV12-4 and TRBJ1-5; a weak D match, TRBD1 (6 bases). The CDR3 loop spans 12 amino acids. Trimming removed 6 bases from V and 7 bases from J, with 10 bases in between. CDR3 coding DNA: TGTGCCAGCAGGAGGGGGTTACAGCCCCAGCATTTT. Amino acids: CASRRGLQPQHF.

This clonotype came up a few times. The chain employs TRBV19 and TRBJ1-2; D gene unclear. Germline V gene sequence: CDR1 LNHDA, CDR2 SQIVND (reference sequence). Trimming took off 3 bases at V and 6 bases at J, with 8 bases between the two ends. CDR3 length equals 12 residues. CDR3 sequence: CASSILGNGYTF. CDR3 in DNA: TGTGCCAGTAGTATTCTGGGGAATGGCTACACCTTC.

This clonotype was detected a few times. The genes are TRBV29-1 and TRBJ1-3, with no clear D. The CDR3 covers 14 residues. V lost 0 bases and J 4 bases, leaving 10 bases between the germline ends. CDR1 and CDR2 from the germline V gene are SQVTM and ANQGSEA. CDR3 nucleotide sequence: TGCAGCGTTGAAGATGGGTGGGGAGGAAACACCATATATTTT. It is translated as CSVEDGWGGNTIYF.

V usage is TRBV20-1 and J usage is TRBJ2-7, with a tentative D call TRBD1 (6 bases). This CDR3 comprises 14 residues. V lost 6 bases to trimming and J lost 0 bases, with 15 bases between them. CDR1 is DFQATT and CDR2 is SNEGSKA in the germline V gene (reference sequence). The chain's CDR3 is CSAVRQGISYEQYF. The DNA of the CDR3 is TGCAGTGCCGTACGGCAGGGGATCTCCTACGAGCAGTACTTC.

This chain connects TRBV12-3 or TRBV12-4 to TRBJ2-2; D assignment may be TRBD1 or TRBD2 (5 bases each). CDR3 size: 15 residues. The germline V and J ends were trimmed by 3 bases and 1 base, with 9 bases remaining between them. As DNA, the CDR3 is TGTGCCAGCAGTTTCGCAGGGAGGAACACCGGGGAGCTGTTTTTT. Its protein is CASSFAGRNTGELFF.

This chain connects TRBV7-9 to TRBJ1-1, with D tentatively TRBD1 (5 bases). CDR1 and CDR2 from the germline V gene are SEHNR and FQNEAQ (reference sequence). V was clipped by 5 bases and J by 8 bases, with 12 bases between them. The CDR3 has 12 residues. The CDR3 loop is CASSQKGREAFF. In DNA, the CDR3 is TGTGCCAGCAGCCAAAAGGGGAGGGAAGCTTTCTTT. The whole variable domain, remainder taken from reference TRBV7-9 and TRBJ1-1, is DTGVSQNPRHKITKRGQNVTFRCDPISEHNRLYWYRQTLGQGPEFLTYFQNEAQLEKSRLLSDRFSAERPKGSFSTLEIQRTEQGDSAMYLCASSQKGREAFFGQGTRLTVV.

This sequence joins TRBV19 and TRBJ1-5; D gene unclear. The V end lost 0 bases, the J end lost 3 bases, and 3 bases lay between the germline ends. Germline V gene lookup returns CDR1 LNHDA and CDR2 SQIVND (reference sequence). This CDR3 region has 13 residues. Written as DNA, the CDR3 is TGTGCCAGTAGTATAGACAACAATCAGCCCCAGCATTTT. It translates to CASSIDNNQPQHF.

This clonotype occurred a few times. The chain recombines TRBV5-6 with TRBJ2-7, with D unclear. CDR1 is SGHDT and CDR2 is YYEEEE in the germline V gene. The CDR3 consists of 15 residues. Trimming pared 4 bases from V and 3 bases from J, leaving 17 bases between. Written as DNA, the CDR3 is TGTGCCAGCAGCCCTTGGGCCCTTAGAGACTACGAGCAGTACTTC. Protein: CASSPWALRDYEQYF.

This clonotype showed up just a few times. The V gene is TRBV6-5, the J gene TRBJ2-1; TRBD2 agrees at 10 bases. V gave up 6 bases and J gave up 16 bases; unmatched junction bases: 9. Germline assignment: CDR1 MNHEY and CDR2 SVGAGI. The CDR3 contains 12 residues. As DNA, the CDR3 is TGTGCCAGCAGATCTAGCGGGGGCCTGTTATTCTTC. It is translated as CASRSSGGLLFF.

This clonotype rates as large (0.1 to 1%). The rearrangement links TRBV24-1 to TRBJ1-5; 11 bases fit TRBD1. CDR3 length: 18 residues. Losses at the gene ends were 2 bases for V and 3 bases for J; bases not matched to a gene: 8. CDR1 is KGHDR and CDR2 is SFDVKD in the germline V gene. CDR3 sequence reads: CATSDSHRDRGSNQPQHF. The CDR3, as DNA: TGTGCCACCAGTGATTCGCACCGGGACAGGGGGTCCAATCAGCCCCAGCATTTT.

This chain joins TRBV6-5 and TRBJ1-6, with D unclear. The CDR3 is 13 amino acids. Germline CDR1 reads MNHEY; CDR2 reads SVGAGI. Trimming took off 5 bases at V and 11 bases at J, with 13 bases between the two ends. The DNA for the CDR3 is TGTGCCAGCAGTGAAGCGCTGGAGACACCCCTCCACTTT. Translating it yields CASSEALETPLHF.

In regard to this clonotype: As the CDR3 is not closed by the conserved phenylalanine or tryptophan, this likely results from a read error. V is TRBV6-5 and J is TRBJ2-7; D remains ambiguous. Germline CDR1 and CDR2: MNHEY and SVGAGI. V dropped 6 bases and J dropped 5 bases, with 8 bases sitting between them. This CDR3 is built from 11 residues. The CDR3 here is CASSLYDEQYL. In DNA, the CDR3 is TGTGCCAGCAGCCTGTATGACGAGCAGTACTTA.

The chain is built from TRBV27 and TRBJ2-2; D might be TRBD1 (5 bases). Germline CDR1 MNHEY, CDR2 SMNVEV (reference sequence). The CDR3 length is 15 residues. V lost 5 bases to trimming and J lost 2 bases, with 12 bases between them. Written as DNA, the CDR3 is TGTGCCAGCAGTAGGACACGAAGTAACACCGGGGAGCTGTTTTTT. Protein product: CASSRTRSNTGELFF.

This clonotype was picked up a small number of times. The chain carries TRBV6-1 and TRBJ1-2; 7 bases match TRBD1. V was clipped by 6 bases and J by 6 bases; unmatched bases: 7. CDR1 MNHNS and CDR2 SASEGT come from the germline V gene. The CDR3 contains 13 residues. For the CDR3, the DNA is TGTGCCAGCAGGACGACAGGGAAGGATGGCTACACCTTC. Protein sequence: CASRTTGKDGYTF.

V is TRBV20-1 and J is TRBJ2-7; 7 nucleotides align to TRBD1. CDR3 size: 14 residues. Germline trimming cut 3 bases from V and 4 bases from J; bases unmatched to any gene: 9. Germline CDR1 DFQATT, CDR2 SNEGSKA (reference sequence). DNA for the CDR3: TGCAGTGCTAGCCCCCTGGACAGGTTATACGAGCAGTACTTC. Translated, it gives CSASPLDRLYEQYF.

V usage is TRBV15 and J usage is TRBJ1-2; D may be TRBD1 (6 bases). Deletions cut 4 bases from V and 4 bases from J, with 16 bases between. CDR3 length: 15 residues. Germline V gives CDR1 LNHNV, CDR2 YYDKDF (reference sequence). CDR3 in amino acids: CATSTRTVGTYGYTF. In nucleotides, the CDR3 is TGTGCCACCAGCACCCGGACAGTGGGGACCTATGGCTACACCTTC.

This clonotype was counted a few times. CDR3 bases: TGTGCCAGCAGTGGACTAGCGGGGGAGCTGTTTTTT. Amino acid sequence: CASSGLAGELFF. This chain connects TRBV6-6 to TRBJ2-2; 9 nucleotides agree with TRBD2. The germline V gene encodes CDR1 MNHNY and CDR2 SVGAGI (reference sequence). Trimming took 5 bases from V and 8 from J; bases not matched to a gene: 0. This CDR3 is built from 12 residues.

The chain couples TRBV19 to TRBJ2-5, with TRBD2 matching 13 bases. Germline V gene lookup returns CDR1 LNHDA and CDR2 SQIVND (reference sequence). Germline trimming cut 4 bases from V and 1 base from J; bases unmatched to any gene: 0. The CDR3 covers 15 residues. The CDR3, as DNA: TGTGCCAGTAGTAGGACTAGCGGGGGCCAAGAGACCCAGTACTTC. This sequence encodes CASSRTSGGQETQYF.

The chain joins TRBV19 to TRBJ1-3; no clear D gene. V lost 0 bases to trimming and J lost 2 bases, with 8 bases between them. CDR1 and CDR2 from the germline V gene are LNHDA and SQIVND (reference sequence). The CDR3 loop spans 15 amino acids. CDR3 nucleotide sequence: TGTGCCAGTAGTATAGATCTGGGTGCTGGAAACACCATATATTTT. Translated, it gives CASSIDLGAGNTIYF.

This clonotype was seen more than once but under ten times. The CDR3, as DNA: TGTGCCAGCAGTCCAGCGGGGGGGGCGTCAGATACGCAGTATTTT. Its protein product is CASSPAGGASDTQYF. This sequence joins TRBV27 and TRBJ2-3, with TRBD2 matching 10 bases. The germline V gene encodes CDR1 MNHEY and CDR2 SMNVEV (reference sequence). V shed 5 bases, J shed 4 bases, and the junction held 6 bases outside the gene matches. The CDR3 is 15 amino acids.